The entry that follows covers one T cell receptor (beta chain) sequence. Its antigen is not known. In the same sample, other DNA sequences code for this CDR3. Germline CDR1 LNHDA, CDR2 SQIVND (reference sequence). CDR3 length: 14 residues. J gave up 2 bases and V 5 bases, and 4 bases lay outside the gene matches. The data are from a study of T cell responses to AZD1222 COVID-19 vaccine. The study's findings and limits: Among vaccine-associated CD4 TCRs, coverage spanned spike, with dominance at 160-218 and 743-854.

Profiled with immunoSEQ multiplex PCR; TCRdb holds only in-frame clones, not every one. The sample lists about 200,000 clones, almost 90% occurring once. The gene calls are TRBV19 and TRBJ2-7; the match to TRBD1 covers 9 bases. The source of this sequence is an adult in good health. Sample: peripheral blood, taken on day 0 of AZD1222 vaccination. This CDR3 reads CASSPGQGPYEQYF. DNA of the CDR3: TGTGCCAGTAGTCCGGGACAGGGACCCTACGAGCAGTACTTC. The full variable domain, completed using reference TRBV19 and TRBJ2-7, is DGGITQSPKYLFRKEGQNVTLSCEQNLNHDAMYWYRQDPGQGLRLIYYSQIVNDFQKGDIAEGYSVSREKKESFPLTVTSAQKNPTAFYLCASSPGQGPYEQYFGPGTRLTVT.